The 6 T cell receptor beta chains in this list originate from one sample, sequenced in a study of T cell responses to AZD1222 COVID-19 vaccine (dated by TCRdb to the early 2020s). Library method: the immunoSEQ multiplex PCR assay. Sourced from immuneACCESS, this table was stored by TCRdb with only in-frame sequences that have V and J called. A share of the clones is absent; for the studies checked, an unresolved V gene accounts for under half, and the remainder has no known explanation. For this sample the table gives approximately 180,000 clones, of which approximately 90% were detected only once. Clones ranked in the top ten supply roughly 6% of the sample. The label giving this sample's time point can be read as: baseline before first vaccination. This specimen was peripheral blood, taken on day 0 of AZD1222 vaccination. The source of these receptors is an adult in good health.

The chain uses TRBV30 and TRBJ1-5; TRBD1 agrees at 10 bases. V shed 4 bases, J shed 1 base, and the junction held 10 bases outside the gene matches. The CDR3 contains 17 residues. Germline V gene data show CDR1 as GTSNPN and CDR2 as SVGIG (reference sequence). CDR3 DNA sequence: TGTGCCTGGACCCCGGGACAGGGGTATGGGAGCAATCAGCCCCAGCATTTT. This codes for CAWTPGQGYGSNQPQHF. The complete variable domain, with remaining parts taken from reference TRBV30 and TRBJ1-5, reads SQTIHQWPATLVQPVGSPLSLECTVEGTSNPNLYWYRQAAGRGLQLLFYSVGIGQISSEVPQNLSASRPQDRQFILSSKKLLLSDSGFYLCAWTPGQGYGSNQPQHFGDGTRLSIL.

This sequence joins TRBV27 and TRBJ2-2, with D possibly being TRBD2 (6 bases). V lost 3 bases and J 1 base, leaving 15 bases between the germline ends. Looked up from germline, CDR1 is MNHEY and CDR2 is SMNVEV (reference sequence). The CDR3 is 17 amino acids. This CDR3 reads CASSFLGLTQNTGELFF. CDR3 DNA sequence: TGTGCCAGCAGTTTTCTCGGACTAACTCAGAACACCGGGGAGCTGTTTTTT.

The DNA of the CDR3 is TGTGCCAGCAGACCGGGCCCAGATAGTGAAAAACTGTTTTTT. Protein sequence: CASRPGPDSEKLFF. The rearrangement uses TRBV5-8 and TRBJ1-4, with no clear D. The CDR3 runs to 14 residues. V was cut by 5 bases and J by 7 bases, with 15 bases left in between. Germline V gives CDR1 SGHTS, CDR2 YDEGEE.

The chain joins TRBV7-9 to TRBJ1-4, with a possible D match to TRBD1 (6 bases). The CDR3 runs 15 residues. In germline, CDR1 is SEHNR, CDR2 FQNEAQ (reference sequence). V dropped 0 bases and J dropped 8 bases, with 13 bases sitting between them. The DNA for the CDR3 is TGTGCCAGCAGCTTAGCCCCAGGGGTTGGCGAAAAACTGTTTTTT. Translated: CASSLAPGVGEKLFF.

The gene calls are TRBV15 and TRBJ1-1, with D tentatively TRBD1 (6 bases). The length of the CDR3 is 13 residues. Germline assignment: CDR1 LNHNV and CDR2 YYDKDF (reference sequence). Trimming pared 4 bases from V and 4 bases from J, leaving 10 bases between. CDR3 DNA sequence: TGTGCCACCAGCATACAGGGACGCACTGAAGCTTTCTTT. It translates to CATSIQGRTEAFF.

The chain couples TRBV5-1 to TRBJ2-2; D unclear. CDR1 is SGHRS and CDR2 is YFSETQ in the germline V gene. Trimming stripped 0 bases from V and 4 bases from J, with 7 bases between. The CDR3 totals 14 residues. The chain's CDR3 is CASSLVAGTGELFF. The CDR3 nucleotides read TGCGCCAGCAGCTTGGTTGCCGGCACCGGGGAGCTGTTTTTT.